These 6 T cell receptor beta chains originate from one sample sequenced in a study of cytomegalovirus exposure and HLA in healthy donors. Using immunoSEQ multiplex PCR, the repertoire was profiled, and TCRdb retains in-frame clones only, with some absent. In the table there are 200,000 to 250,000 clones, about 91% of which are singletons. The sequencing input was PBMCs. The receptors come from a woman younger than 35 in good health and CMV-seronegative.

The V gene is TRBV29-1, the J gene TRBJ2-5, with TRBD1 identical over 7 bases. The J segment lost 7 bases and the V segment lost 6 bases, leaving 14 bases of the junction unmatched. Germline loops: CDR1 SQVTM, CDR2 ANQGSEA. The CDR3 contains 14 residues. The CDR3 reads CSVHSRQGGLTQYF. CDR3 nucleotides: TGCAGCGTCCACTCTAGACAGGGTGGGTTGACCCAGTACTTC.

The rearrangement links TRBV6-6 to TRBJ2-3; D remains ambiguous. V gave up 0 bases and J gave up 8 bases, with 9 bases separating them. The CDR3 is 13 amino acids. Germline V CDR1 and CDR2: MNHNY, SVGAGI (reference sequence). The CDR3 bases are TGTGCCAGCAGTTACTCGTCTCTAGGTACGCAGTATTTT. Its protein product is CASSYSSLGTQYF.

The chain employs TRBV28 and TRBJ1-2, with 9 positions matching TRBD1. The ends lost 6 bases at V and 4 bases at J; junction bases unmatched: 6. This CDR3 has 14 amino acids. CDR1 is MDHEN and CDR2 is SYDVKM in the germline V gene. The CDR3 is CASRRQDRGYGYTF. Here the CDR3 DNA reads TGTGCCAGCAGGAGACAGGACAGGGGCTATGGCTACACCTTC.

This chain joins TRBV28 and TRBJ2-3; TRBD2 aligns across 14 bases. The V and J ends lost 4 bases and 6 bases, in that order; junction bases with no gene match: 12. The CDR3 spans 18 residues. Germline values: CDR1 MDHEN, CDR2 SYDVKM. CDR3 in DNA: TGTGCCAGCAGTTCGCCTATGACTAGCGGGAGGGCCCTGGATACGCAGTATTTT. Protein sequence: CASSSPMTSGRALDTQYF.

The chain carries TRBV11-1 and TRBJ2-1; TRBD1 matches 7 bases. Germline V gene sequence: CDR1 SGHAT, CDR2 FQDESV (reference sequence). The CDR3 loop spans 15 amino acids. V lost 4 bases and J lost 0; bases outside the gene matches: 3. The chain's CDR3 is CASSSGDSSYNEQFF. DNA of the CDR3: TGTGCCAGCAGCTCCGGGGACAGCTCCTACAATGAGCAGTTCTTC.

Note on this clone: The same CDR3 is also encoded by other DNA sequences in this sample. The chain uses TRBV7-9 and TRBJ2-5; the match to TRBD2 covers 11 bases. Losses at the gene ends were 3 bases for V and 5 bases for J; bases not matched to a gene: 5. The germline gives CDR1 SEHNR, CDR2 FQNEAQ (reference sequence). There are 15 residues in the CDR3. This CDR3 is CASSFLAGGGETQYF. As DNA, the CDR3 is TGTGCCAGCAGCTTTCTAGCGGGAGGCGGCGAGACCCAGTACTTC.